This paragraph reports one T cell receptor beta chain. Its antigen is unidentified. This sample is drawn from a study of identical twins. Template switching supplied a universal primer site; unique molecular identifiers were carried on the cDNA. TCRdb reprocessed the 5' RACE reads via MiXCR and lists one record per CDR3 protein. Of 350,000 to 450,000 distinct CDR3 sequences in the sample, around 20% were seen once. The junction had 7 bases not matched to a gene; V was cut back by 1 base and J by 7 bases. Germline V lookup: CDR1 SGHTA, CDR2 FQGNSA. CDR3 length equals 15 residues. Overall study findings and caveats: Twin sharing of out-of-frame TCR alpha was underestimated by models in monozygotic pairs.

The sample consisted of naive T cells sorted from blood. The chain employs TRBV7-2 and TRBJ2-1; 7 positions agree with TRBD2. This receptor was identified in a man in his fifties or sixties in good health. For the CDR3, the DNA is TGTGCCAGCAGCTTAGGGGCGGGAGCTGGAAATGAGCAGTTCTTC. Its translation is CASSLGAGAGNEQFF.